Listed below are T cell receptor beta chains from one sample, sequenced in a study of T cells in Graves' hyperthyroidism and ophthalmopathy. TCRdb fed the multiplex PCR reads into MiXCR, producing one record per CDR3 protein. The repertoire has approximately 300,000 distinct CDR3 sequences, 15% to 20% of them found once; the top ten carry about 50%. Sequencing was performed on blood. These receptor sequences come from a woman aged 55 to 70 with Graves' ophthalmopathy. Both conserved end residues are trimmed from each CDR3. D genes are given only for firm matches.

TRBJ1-4 | TRBD1 | TRBV5-1 | ASSLGGTGVEKLF
TRBJ2-5 | TRBD1 | TRBV6-1 | ASVSHGTAEETQY
TRBJ1-5 | NA | TRBV20-1 | SARDKGPARNQPQH
TRBJ2-7 | TRBD1 | TRBV9 | ASGGQGPYEQY
TRBJ1-4 | TRBD1 | TRBV7-8 | ASSSQGVRGEKLF
TRBJ1-1 | NA | TRBV10-2 | ASRGGLHLRTEAF
TRBJ1-1 | TRBD1 | TRBV16 | ASSRGTGEDAF
TRBJ1-1 | NA | TRBV10-3 | AISESGETEAF
TRBJ1-5 | NA | TRBV15 | ATSRGTGSSNQPQH
TRBJ1-3 | TRBD1 | TRBV11-2 | ASSPGTGVNTIY
TRBJ2-3 | TRBD2 | TRBV20-1 | SAGRLAGDTDTQY
TRBJ1-1 | NA | TRBV6-1 | ASSEAGGAANTEAF
TRBJ1-5 | NA | TRBV11-2 | ASSQLTRGGHQPQH
TRBJ1-5 | TRBD1 | TRBV6-1 | ASGGQGNRPQH
TRBJ2-7 | NA | TRBV7-9 | ASSLGTLEQY
TRBJ1-1 | NA | TRBV29-1 | SGGQGPGTEAF
TRBJ2-7 | NA | TRBV20-1 | SARDHLLNEQY
TRBJ1-2 | NA | TRBV3-1 | ASSQESGDYGYGYT
TRBJ1-6 | NA | TRBV19 | ASRQVDNSPLH
TRBJ1-1 | TRBD1 | TRBV2 | ASCTGGWNTEAF
TRBJ2-7 | NA | TRBV5-1 | ASSLDGRVVHEQY
TRBJ1-2 | NA | TRBV7-2 | ASSLGLGDGYT
TRBJ1-2 | NA | TRBV19 | ASSNGKGKGYT
TRBJ1-2 | TRBD1 | TRBV9 | ASSDRDRDSLDGYT
TRBJ1-5 | NA | TRBV11-2 | ASSLNMSMQPQH
TRBJ2-3 | NA | TRBV20-1 | SARQGPDTQY
TRBJ2-2 | TRBD2 | TRBV20-1 | SARLAGETTGELF
TRBJ2-4 | NA | TRBV11-2 | ASSSSPQNIQY
TRBJ1-1 | NA | TRBV2 | AGRRGQRTEAF
TRBJ2-7 | NA | TRBV29-1 | SVEVREKSYEQY
TRBJ2-7 | TRBD1 | TRBV28 | ASSRIDGTGEYEQY
TRBJ1-2 | NA | TRBV29-1 | SVGYGVGGGYT
TRBJ2-1 | NA | TRBV5-1 | ASSLGTEREQF
TRBJ2-1 | NA | TRBV7-6 | ASSLAIEQF
TRBJ1-6 | TRBD1 | TRBV6-6 | ASSYGDRNNSPLH
TRBJ2-7 | TRBD1 | TRBV7-9 | ASSQLTGKDYEQY
TRBJ2-7 | NA | TRBV28 | ASSPTPLALVFYEQY
TRBJ2-7 | TRBD2 | TRBV5-5 | ASRPTGLADSYEQY
TRBJ1-2 | NA | TRBV6-5 | ASSSRDPNYGYT
TRBJ1-1 | TRBD1 | TRBV6-2/TRBV6-3 | ATGGDLNTEAF
TRBJ1-6 | NA | TRBV19 | ASSTTGTGNSPLH
TRBJ2-1 | TRBD2 | TRBV24-1 | ATSDRRLAGEYNEQF
TRBJ2-1 | NA | TRBV20-1 | SASPDRSSYNEQF
TRBJ2-7 | NA | TRBV20-1 | SASSKNGPYEQY
TRBJ2-7 | NA | TRBV28 | ASSTLRGRIRYEQY
TRBJ2-2 | NA | TRBV29-1 | SGIGINTGELF